One sample yielded the 21 T cell receptor beta chains listed below, sequenced in a study of blood T cell repertoires in COVID-19. Sequencing was performed with immunoSEQ multiplex PCR; in TCRdb, only in-frame clones are kept and a portion is missing. The table lists around 310,000 clones, approximately 90% of them singletons. The sequencing sample was made of PBMCs or T cells enriched from blood (not recorded which). The receptors come from a woman in her 40s who had recovered from COVID-19.

V and J are TRBV10-3 and TRBJ2-7; D possibly corresponds to TRBD1 (6 bases). The germline V and J ends were trimmed by 11 bases and 3 bases, with 14 bases remaining between them. Germline-derived CDR1 and CDR2 are ENHRY and SYGVKD. CDR3 length: 12 residues. The CDR3 DNA follows: TGTGCCGCAGCCGGGACAAGCTACGAGCAGTACTTC. It is translated as CAAAGTSYEQYF.

This chain uses TRBV19 with TRBJ1-5; D is uncertain. Trimming cost V 1 base and J 7 bases, with 11 bases left between them. The CDR3 length is 14 residues. Per germline, CDR1 LNHDA and CDR2 SQIVND (reference sequence). CDR3 sequence (DNA): TGTGCCAGTAGTATAGCAGGAAGATGGCAGCCCCAGCATTTT. Its translation is CASSIAGRWQPQHF.

This chain uses TRBV9 with TRBJ1-2; D is unresolved. Per the germline V gene, CDR1 is SGDLS and CDR2 is YYNGEE. V lost 0 bases and J lost 8, with 11 bases in between. CDR3 length equals 13 residues. The chain's CDR3 is CASSVEKGGGYTF. The DNA for the CDR3 is TGTGCCAGCAGCGTAGAGAAGGGAGGCGGCTACACCTTC.

The chain has TRBV5-1 and TRBJ2-7, with 8 bases fitting TRBD1. The germline gives CDR1 SGHRS, CDR2 YFSETQ. V dropped 4 bases and J dropped 2; count of bases not matched to a gene: 5. The CDR3 loop spans 14 amino acids. CDR3 sequence (DNA): TGCGCCAGCAGCACGGGACAGGCTACCTACGAGCAGTACTTC. Translating gives CASSTGQATYEQYF.

This chain joins TRBV2 and TRBJ1-2; D might be TRBD1 (5 bases). This CDR3 region has 11 residues. Between the trimmed V and J ends, which lost 7 bases and 8 bases, there was a span of 11 bases. The germline CDR1 and CDR2 sequences are SNHLY and FYNNEI. The DNA for the CDR3 is TGTGCCAGCAAAAGGGGTTGGGGCTACACCTTC. This gives the protein CASKRGWGYTF.

J is TRBJ2-7 and V is TRBV15; 9 bases fit TRBD1. The CDR3 length is 13 residues. V was clipped by 6 bases and J by 5 bases; unmatched bases: 5. CDR1 and CDR2 (germline): LNHNV, YYDKDF (reference sequence). This chain's CDR3 is CATRDRGYHEQYF. CDR3 in DNA: TGTGCCACCAGGGACAGGGGATACCACGAGCAGTACTTC.

V usage is TRBV21-1 and J usage is TRBJ2-7; the D call in the table, TRBD2, was not verified against the DNA. TRBV21-1 is a documented pseudogene. This CDR3 contains 15 residues. CDR3 protein: CASSKETSATYEQYF. The CDR3 DNA sequence: TGTGCCAGCAGCAAAGAGACTAGCGCGACCTACGAGCAGTACTTC.

The chain has TRBV29-1 and TRBJ1-4; TRBD1 matches 8 bases. There are 15 residues in the CDR3. Germline CDR1 SQVTM, CDR2 ANQGSEA. The J segment lost 5 bases and the V segment lost 7 bases, leaving 12 bases of the junction unmatched. The CDR3 nucleotides are TGCAGCGCTGTGGACAGGGTGGAGGGGAATGAAAAACTGTTTTTT. This codes for CSAVDRVEGNEKLFF.

The chain employs TRBV27 and TRBJ1-5, with D possibly being TRBD1 (6 bases). This CDR3 spans 16 amino acids. V lost 2 bases and J 2 bases, leaving 13 bases between the germline ends. Germline V gene data show CDR1 as MNHEY and CDR2 as SMNVEV (reference sequence). The CDR3 protein is CASSLGGGAGNQPQHF. The CDR3, as DNA: TGTGCCAGCAGTTTAGGGGGGGGCGCGGGCAATCAGCCCCAGCATTTT.

The rearrangement joins TRBV10-2 to TRBJ2-5; 13 bases match TRBD2. V gave up 8 bases and J gave up 1 base; unmatched junction bases: 1. The CDR3 length is 14 residues. Germline CDR1 is WSHSY and CDR2 is SAAADI. The DNA of the CDR3 is TGCGCCAGCCGGACTAGCGGGGGCCAAGAGACCCAGTACTTC. Encoded protein: CASRTSGGQETQYF.

The rearrangement uses TRBV7-2 and TRBJ2-5, with 8 positions matching TRBD2. J gave up 2 bases and V 1 base, and 6 bases lay outside the gene matches. The germline gives CDR1 SGHTA, CDR2 FQGNSA. The length of the CDR3 is 16 residues. DNA of the CDR3: TGTGCCAGCAGCTTAGTTGGCGCGGGGGGTCAAGAGACCCAGTACTTC. Encoded protein: CASSLVGAGGQETQYF.

The chain links TRBV12-3 or TRBV12-4 to TRBJ1-6; TRBD1 is a possible D gene (6 bases). V lost 7 bases to trimming and J lost 10 bases, with 14 bases between them. This CDR3 contains 13 residues. The CDR3 bases are TGTGCCAGCAATCGGGACACGAGATCACCCCTCCACTTT. As protein: CASNRDTRSPLHF.

The J gene is TRBJ2-1, the V gene TRBV4-3; D remains ambiguous. CDR1 LGHNA and CDR2 YSLEER come from the germline V gene. V dropped 0 bases and J dropped 10 bases, with 16 bases sitting between them. CDR3 length equals 15 residues. The CDR3 sequence is CASSQDHFSPKEQFF. CDR3 in DNA: TGCGCCAGCAGCCAAGACCACTTCTCTCCGAAGGAGCAGTTCTTC.

This chain uses TRBV7-3 with TRBJ2-2, with TRBD2 matching 12 bases. Germline loops: CDR1 SGHTA, CDR2 FQGTGA. With 5 bases clipped from V and 4 bases from J, the junction kept 11 bases outside the gene matches. There are 18 residues in the CDR3. CDR3: CASSEEGGLAGLTGELFF. For the CDR3, the DNA is TGTGCCAGCAGCGAAGAAGGGGGACTAGCGGGCCTCACCGGGGAGCTGTTTTTT.

The chain carries TRBV19 and TRBJ2-1, with TRBD2 identical over 11 bases. With 3 bases clipped from V and 1 base from J, the junction kept 5 bases outside the gene matches. Germline V gene data show CDR1 as LNHDA and CDR2 as SQIVND (reference sequence). The CDR3 sequence is 17 residues long. CDR3 nucleotides: TGTGCCAGTAGTATGGCTAGCGGGAGGAGTTCCTACAATGAGCAGTTCTTC. Its protein product is CASSMASGRSSYNEQFF.

The sample holds one count of this clone. The gene calls are TRBV24-1 and TRBJ2-1, with 9 nucleotides matching TRBD1. The CDR3 consists of 11 residues. Germline V lookup: CDR1 KGHDR, CDR2 SFDVKD. After removal of 6 bases from V and 12 bases from J, the junction contained 2 bases not matched to a gene. The CDR3 is CATSQQGAQFF. CDR3 coding DNA: TGTGCCACCAGTCAACAGGGGGCGCAGTTCTTC.

CDR3 DNA sequence: TGTGCCAGCAGCTCTGACAGGGGTTTGGCCGGGGAGCTGTTTTTT. Its protein product is CASSSDRGLAGELFF. V is TRBV7-3 and J is TRBJ2-2, with 8 bases lining up with TRBD1. The CDR3 extends over 15 amino acids. Germline trimming cut 4 bases from V and 6 bases from J; bases unmatched to any gene: 7. Germline CDR1 and CDR2: SGHTA and FQGTGA. The full variable domain, in which reference TRBV7-3 and TRBJ2-2 provide the parts outside the CDR3, is GAGVSQTPSNKVTEKGKYVELRCDPISGHTALYWYRQSLGQGPEFLIYFQGTGAADDSGLPNDRFFAVRPEGSVSTLKIQRTERGDSAVYLCASSSDRGLAGELFFGEGSRLTVL.

The chain couples TRBV5-1 to TRBJ2-5, with TRBD1 matching 10 bases. V shed 5 bases, J shed 4 bases, and the junction held 5 bases outside the gene matches. Germline lookup yields CDR1 SGHRS and CDR2 YFSETQ. The CDR3 sequence is 14 residues long. CDR3 loop: CASREDRGRETQYF. CDR3 DNA sequence: TGCGCCAGCAGGGAAGACAGGGGGCGAGAGACCCAGTACTTC.

The genes are TRBV19 and TRBJ2-7, with TRBD2 as a possible D gene (6 bases). Germline lookup yields CDR1 LNHDA and CDR2 SQIVND (reference sequence). V lost 3 bases to trimming and J lost 1 base, with 13 bases between them. CDR3 length: 15 amino acids. CDR3 protein: CASSMLASDSYEQYF. The CDR3 DNA sequence: TGTGCCAGTAGTATGTTGGCTAGCGATTCCTACGAGCAGTACTTC.

This chain uses TRBV5-4 with TRBJ2-5; 8 bases match TRBD1. CDR3 size: 14 residues. In germline, CDR1 is SGHNT, CDR2 YYREEE (reference sequence). The V and J ends lost 2 bases and 1 base, in that order; junction bases with no gene match: 1. CDR3 sequence reads: CASSFGQGQETQYF. The CDR3 DNA reads as TGTGCCAGCAGCTTTGGACAGGGCCAAGAGACCCAGTACTTC.

V gene TRBV7-8 combines with J gene TRBJ2-1; TRBD1 matches 7 bases. The CDR3 covers 15 residues. Unmatched junction bases numbered 7, after V lost 4 bases and J lost 4 bases. Looked up from germline, CDR1 is SGHVS and CDR2 is FQNEAQ. This chain's CDR3 is CASSSTQGEYNEQFF. DNA for the CDR3: TGTGCCAGCAGCTCCACCCAGGGGGAGTACAATGAGCAGTTCTTC.